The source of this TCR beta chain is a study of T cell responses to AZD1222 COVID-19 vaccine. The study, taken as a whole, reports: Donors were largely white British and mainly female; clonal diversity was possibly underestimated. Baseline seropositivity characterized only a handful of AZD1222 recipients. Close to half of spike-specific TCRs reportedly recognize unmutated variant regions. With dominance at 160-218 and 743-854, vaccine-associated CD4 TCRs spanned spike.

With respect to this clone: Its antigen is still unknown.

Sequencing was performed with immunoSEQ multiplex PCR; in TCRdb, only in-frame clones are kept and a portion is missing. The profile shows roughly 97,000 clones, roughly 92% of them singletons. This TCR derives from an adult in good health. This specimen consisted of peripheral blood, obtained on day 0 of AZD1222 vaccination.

CDR3 bases: TGTGCCAGCAGCCCCCGAAGAGGAAACACCGGGGAGCTGTTTTTT. Translating gives CASSPRRGNTGELFF. The rearrangement links TRBV5-5 to TRBJ2-2; D gene ambiguous. This CDR3 comprises 15 residues. With 4 bases removed from V and 2 bases from J, the gap between germline ends came to 12 bases. Germline values: CDR1 SGHKS, CDR2 YYEKEE (reference sequence).